A selection of T cell receptor beta chains follows, all from one sample in a study of shared clonotypes between healthy human individuals. Profiled with immunoSEQ multiplex PCR; TCRdb holds only in-frame clones, not every one. The sample holds about 2,500,000 clones, around nine tenths seen once. Material for sequencing was naive CD4+ T cells sorted from blood. All receptors derive from a man younger than 35 in good health. Both conserved end residues are trimmed from each CDR3. Some rows mark clone size as missing; the rest say once, few, many or name a class of expanded clone.

>NA|TRBV7-3|TRBJ1-6
ASSPRGPGPLH
>NA|TRBV21-1|TRBJ1-1
ASSTNRWNTEAF
>NA|TRBV10-1|TRBJ1-1
ASSAQRNTEAF
>NA|TRBV4-1|TRBJ2-7
ASSVARPGGLGSNEQY
>NA|TRBV7-9|TRBJ1-2
ASSLLTESYGYT
>NA|TRBV7-9|TRBJ1-1
ASSPSGVAEAF
>NA|TRBV5-4|NA
ASSLDGSGSYEQY
>NA|TRBV6-5|TRBJ1-5
ASSYSTGQPQH
>NA|TRBV18|TRBJ1-6
ASSDSYNSPLH
>few|TRBV7-9|TRBJ1-5
ASSPPGGPQH
>NA|TRBV7-2|TRBJ2-3
ASSLGTSGPARKY
>NA|TRBV28|TRBJ1-6
ASSRGQGGSYNSPLH
>once|TRBV4-3|TRBJ2-7
ASSQKWQGSSYEQY
>NA|TRBV2|TRBJ1-6
AGRSGSVYNSPLH
>NA|TRBV27|TRBJ2-7
ASSSPSSGRTRQY
>NA|TRBV7-2|TRBJ2-5
ASSLDWAEETQY
>NA|TRBV30|TRBJ2-1
AWSPGTGFYNEQF
>NA|TRBV5-6|TRBJ1-2
ASSSRRQLHYGYT
>few|TRBV11-2|TRBJ2-3
ASSLSTDTQY
>NA|TRBV19|TRBJ1-6
ASSGQGRRSNSPLH
>NA|TRBV10-3|TRBJ2-7
AISPGQSYEQY
>NA|TRBV19|TRBJ2-7
ASSIKQGYEQY
>NA|TRBV11-2|TRBJ1-2
ASSPRTGGSLNYGYT
>NA|TRBV2|TRBJ1-4
ASSVGQSEVEKLF
>once|TRBV5-1|TRBJ2-2
ASSILQNTGELF
>NA|TRBV18|TRBJ2-1
ASSPRTTYNEQF
>NA|TRBV2|TRBJ1-2
ASSDQGTNYGYT
>NA|TRBV5-1|TRBJ1-5
ASSLGPDHQPQH
>NA|TRBV5-8|TRBJ2-5
ASSLGKGLTQY
>NA|TRBV7-9|TRBJ2-7
ASSFGGLSYEQY
>NA|TRBV27|TRBJ2-7
ASSSPPRSGESYEQY
>NA|TRBV7-2|TRBJ2-2
ASSLAGPTNTGELF
>NA|TRBV11-2|TRBJ2-7
ASSPGGTGGVEQY
>NA|TRBV5-4|TRBJ2-7
ASSPGTGKGYEQY
>NA|TRBV7-6|TRBJ2-2
ASSPQVAGNPSGREAGELF
>few|TRBV25-1|TRBJ1-6
ASSVSLSPLH
>NA|TRBV5-4|TRBJ2-5
ASTSRGGNVQETQY
>NA|TRBV5-1|TRBJ2-1
ASSELAGDNNEQF
>NA|TRBV2|TRBJ2-3
ASSEQGGPTDTQY
>NA|TRBV19|TRBJ2-3
ASSTPGRAGLDTQY
>NA|TRBV5-4|TRBJ1-2
ASSRQDTEGNGYT
>NA|TRBV6-1|TRBJ2-5
ASSRTTGVQETQY
>NA|TRBV2|TRBJ2-5
AGSIGGGQETQY
>NA|TRBV19|TRBJ2-2
ASSTGQGGTGELF
>once|TRBV15|TRBJ1-2
ATSREAGRYGYT
>NA|TRBV6-5|TRBJ1-2
ASSSRLVGDYGYT
>NA|TRBV5-1|TRBJ2-5
ASSLVGTVTSGEQY
>NA|TRBV5-1|TRBJ1-6
ASSLAGLSDSPLH
>NA|TRBV5-1|TRBJ1-6
ASSPGDRSYNSPLH
>NA|TRBV6-5|TRBJ1-3
ASTSRPTPGNTIY
>NA|TRBV11-2|TRBJ2-1
ASSSSPDSVRGQF
>NA|TRBV6-5|TRBJ1-1
ASSSPGGRTEAF
>NA|TRBV29-1|TRBJ2-3
SVEVVQRPDTQY
>NA|TRBV7-8|TRBJ1-6
ASSLETQGGNSPLH
>NA|TRBV18|TRBJ1-1
ASSPLSLNTEAF
>NA|TRBV10-3|TRBJ2-7
AIRPGGAELSYEQY